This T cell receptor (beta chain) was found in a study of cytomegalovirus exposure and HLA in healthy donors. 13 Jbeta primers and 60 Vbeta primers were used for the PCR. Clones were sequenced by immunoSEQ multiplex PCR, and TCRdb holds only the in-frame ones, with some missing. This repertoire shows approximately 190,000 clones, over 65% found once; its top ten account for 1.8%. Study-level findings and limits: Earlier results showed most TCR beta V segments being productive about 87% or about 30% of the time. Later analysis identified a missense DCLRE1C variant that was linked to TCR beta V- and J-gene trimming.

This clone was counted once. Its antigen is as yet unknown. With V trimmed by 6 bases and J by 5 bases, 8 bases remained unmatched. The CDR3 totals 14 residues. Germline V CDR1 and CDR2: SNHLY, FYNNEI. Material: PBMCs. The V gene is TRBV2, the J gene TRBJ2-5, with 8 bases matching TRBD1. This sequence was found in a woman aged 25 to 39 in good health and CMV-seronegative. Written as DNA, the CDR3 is TGTGCCAGCAGAAGGACAGGGAGGTTTGAGACCCAGTACTTC. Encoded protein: CASRRTGRFETQYF.